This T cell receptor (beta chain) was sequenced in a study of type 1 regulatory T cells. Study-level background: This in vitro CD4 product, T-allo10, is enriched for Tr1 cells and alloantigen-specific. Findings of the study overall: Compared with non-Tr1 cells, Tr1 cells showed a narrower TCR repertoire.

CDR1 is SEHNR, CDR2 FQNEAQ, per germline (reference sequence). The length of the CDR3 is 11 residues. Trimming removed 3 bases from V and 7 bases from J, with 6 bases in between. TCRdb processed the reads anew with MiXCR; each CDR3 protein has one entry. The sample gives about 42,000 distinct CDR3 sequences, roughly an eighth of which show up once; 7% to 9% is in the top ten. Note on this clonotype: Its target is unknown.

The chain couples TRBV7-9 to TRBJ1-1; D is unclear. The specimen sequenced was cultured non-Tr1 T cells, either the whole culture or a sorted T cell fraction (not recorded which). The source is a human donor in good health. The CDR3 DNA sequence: TGTGCCAGCAGCTTCGGCCGTGAAGCTTTCTTT. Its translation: CASSFGREAFF.